This T cell receptor beta chain was documented in a study of blood T cell repertoires in COVID-19. Overall study: From T cells, B-cell-depleted T cells, or PBMCs came the material, which was cDNA or gDNA.

Clones were sequenced by immunoSEQ multiplex PCR, and TCRdb holds only the in-frame ones, with some missing. The sample shows tens of thousands of clones, over 70% of them seen only once. The sample comprised peripheral blood. The receptor's source is a human donor in a cohort sampled during active COVID-19.

The DNA for the CDR3 is TGTGCCTGGGGGGGGTGGAAGAGGGACACTGAAGCTTTCTTT. Translating gives CAWGGWKRDTEAFF. The J gene is TRBJ1-1, the V gene TRBV30, with D perhaps TRBD1 (5 bases). The ends were cut back, 5 bases at V and 3 bases at J, with 16 bases in the middle. The CDR3 spans 14 residues. The germline V gene has CDR1 GTSNPN and CDR2 SVGIG (reference sequence).